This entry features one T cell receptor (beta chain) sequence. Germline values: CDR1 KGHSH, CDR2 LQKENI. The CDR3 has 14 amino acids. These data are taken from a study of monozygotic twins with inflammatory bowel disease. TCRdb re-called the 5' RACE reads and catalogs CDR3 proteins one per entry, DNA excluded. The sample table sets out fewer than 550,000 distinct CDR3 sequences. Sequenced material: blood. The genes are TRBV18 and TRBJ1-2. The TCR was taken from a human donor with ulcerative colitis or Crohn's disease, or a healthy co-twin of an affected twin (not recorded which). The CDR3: CASSPPVGVGGYTF.